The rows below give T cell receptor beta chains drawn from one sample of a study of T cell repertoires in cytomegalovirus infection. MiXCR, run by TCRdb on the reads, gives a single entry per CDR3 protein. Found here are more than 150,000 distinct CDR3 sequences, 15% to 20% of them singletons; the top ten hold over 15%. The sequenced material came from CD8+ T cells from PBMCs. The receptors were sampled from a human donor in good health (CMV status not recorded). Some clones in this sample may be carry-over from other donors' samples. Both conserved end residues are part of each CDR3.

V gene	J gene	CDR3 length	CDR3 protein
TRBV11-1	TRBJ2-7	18	CASSPFPGQGVASYEQYF
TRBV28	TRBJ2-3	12	CASSPTTDTQYF
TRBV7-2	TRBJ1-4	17	CASSPGTGGLRVEKLFF
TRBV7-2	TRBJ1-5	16	CASSDRTGVIDQPQHF
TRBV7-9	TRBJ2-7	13	CASSENGVYEQYF
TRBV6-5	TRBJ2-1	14	CASSYSGQHNEQFF
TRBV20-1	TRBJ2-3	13	CSARDGLTDTQYF
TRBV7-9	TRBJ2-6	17	CASSRATGFSGANVLTF
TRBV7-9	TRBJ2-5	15	CASSLRTGFRETQYF
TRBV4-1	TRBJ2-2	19	CASSQALMGGRDGTGELFF
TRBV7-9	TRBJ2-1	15	CASSLELTSYNEQFF
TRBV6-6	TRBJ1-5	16	CASSQTRTGGDRPQHF
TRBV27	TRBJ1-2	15	CASNPTPGGLLGYTF
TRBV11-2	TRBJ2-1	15	CASSQGLAGVNEQFF
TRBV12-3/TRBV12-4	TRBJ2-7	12	CASSLTGTEQYF
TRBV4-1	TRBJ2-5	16	CASSQEGYPYQETQYF
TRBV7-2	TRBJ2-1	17	CASSLSPGTGSYNEQFF
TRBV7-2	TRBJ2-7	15	CASSEGGGDFYEQYF
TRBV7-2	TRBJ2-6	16	CASSLNRASEANVLTF
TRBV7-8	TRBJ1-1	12	CASRDRGTEAFF
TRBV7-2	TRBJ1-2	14	CASSSGQGIFGYTF
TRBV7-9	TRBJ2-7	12	CASSWDSYEQYF
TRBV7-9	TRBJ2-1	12	CASSLAEHEQFF
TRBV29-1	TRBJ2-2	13	CSVGDSNTGELFF
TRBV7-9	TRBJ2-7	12	CASSLGDYEQYF
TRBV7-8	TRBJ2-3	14	CASSLKYGPDTQYF
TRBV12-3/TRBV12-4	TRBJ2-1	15	CASTLGLVTYNEQFF
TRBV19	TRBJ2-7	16	CASSGPDRAWSSEQYF
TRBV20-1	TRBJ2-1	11	CSVPGPNEQFF
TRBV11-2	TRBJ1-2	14	CASSPEDRANGYTF
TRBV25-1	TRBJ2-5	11	CASSEGYGTYF
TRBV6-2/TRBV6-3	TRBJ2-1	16	CASSYPLGTKRDEQFF
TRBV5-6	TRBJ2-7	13	CASSSGQGFEQYF
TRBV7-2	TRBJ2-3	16	CASSLYFQPRPNTQYF
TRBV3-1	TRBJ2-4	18	CASSPRERGGLAKNIQYF
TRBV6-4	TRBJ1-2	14	CASIGDSLDYGYTF
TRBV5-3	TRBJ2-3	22	CASSFSWPRLAGPPQVYDTQYF
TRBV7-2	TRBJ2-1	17	CASSFRGRVLSYNEQFF
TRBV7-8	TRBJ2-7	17	CASSAPELAVIRYEQYF
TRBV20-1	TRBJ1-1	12	CSARDPYYEAFF